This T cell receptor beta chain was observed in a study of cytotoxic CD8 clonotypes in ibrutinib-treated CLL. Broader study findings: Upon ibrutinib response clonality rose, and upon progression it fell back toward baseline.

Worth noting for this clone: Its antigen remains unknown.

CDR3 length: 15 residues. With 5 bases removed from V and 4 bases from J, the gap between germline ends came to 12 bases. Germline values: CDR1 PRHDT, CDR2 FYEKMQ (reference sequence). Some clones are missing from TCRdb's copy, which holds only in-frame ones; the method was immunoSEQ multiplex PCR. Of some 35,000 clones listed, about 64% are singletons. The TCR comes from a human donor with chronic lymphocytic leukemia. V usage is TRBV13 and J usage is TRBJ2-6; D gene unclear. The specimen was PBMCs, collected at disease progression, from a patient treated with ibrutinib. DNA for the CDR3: TGTGCCAGCAGCCACGTCCTGTCGGGGGCCAACGTCCTGACTTTC. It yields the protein CASSHVLSGANVLTF.